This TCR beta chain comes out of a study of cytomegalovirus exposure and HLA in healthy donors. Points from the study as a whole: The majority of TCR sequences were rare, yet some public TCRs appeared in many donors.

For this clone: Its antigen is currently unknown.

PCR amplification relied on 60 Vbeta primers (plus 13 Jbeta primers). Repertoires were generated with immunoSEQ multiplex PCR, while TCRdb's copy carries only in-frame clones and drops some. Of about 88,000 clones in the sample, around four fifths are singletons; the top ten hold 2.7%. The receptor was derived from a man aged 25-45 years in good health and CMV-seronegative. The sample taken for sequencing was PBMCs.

CDR3 bases: TGTGCCAGCTCACCATTCCGGGACAGGGAAGGGACTGAAGCTTTCTTT. As protein: CASSPFRDREGTEAFF. The chain is built from TRBV18 and TRBJ1-1, with TRBD1 matching over 9 bases. The CDR3 sequence is 16 residues long. The V gene end was trimmed by 2 bases and the J gene end by 5 bases; junction bases not matched to a gene: 9. Germline V gene lookup returns CDR1 KGHSH and CDR2 LQKENI.